The 32 T cell receptor beta chains below were found in one sample sequenced in a study of shared clonotypes between healthy human individuals. Sequencing was performed with immunoSEQ multiplex PCR; in TCRdb, only in-frame clones are kept and a portion is missing. The sample lists more than 2 million clones; approximately 94% were seen once. The sample consisted of naive CD4+ T cells sorted from blood. The subset denotes: CD45RA+ positively selected. Source of these receptors: a man younger than 30 in good health.

The V and J genes are TRBV6-1 and TRBJ1-2; D uncertain. Deletions cut 3 bases from V and 3 bases from J, with 8 bases between. The CDR3 runs 13 residues. CDR1 and CDR2 (germline): MNHNS, SASEGT. The CDR3 loop reads CASSEGRDYGYTF. CDR3 in DNA: TGTGCCAGCAGTGAGGGCCGTGACTATGGCTACACCTTC.

This clone was found once. An end of the junction differs from the germline gene, which may be a read error. V gene TRBV7-2 combines with J gene TRBJ1-3; 9 positions match TRBD1. This CDR3 comprises 17 residues. Germline V gene data show CDR1 as SGHTA and CDR2 as FQGNSA. The CDR3 here is CASRLAPTGGSGNTIYF. The CDR3 DNA follows: TGTGCCAGCAGATTAGCCCCGACAGGGGGCTCTGGAAACACCATATATTTT.

The J gene is TRBJ2-5, the V gene TRBV11-2; TRBD2 matches at 8 bases. The CDR3 is 15 residues long. CDR1 and CDR2 from the germline V gene are SGHAT and FQNNGV. V lost 5 bases and J lost 2; bases outside the gene matches: 7. This CDR3 reads CASSQVGTRQETQYF. The CDR3 coding sequence is TGTGCCAGCAGCCAGGTCGGGACTAGGCAAGAGACCCAGTACTTC.

The V gene is TRBV4-1, the J gene TRBJ2-1; 12 bases line up with TRBD1. Germline V gene sequence: CDR1 MGHRA, CDR2 YSYEKL. The CDR3 totals 17 residues. V was pared by 2 bases and J by 5 bases, with 7 bases of the junction left unmatched. The CDR3 sequence is CASSQRDRGLGDNEQFF. In DNA form, the CDR3 reads TGCGCCAGCAGCCAAAGGGACAGGGGGCTCGGAGACAATGAGCAGTTCTTC.

This clone appeared a single time. V gene TRBV7-8 combines with J gene TRBJ2-7; 8 nucleotides match TRBD2. Germline V CDR1 and CDR2: SGHVS, FQNEAQ. The CDR3 covers 14 residues. The ends lost 5 bases at V and 3 bases at J; junction bases unmatched: 6. The DNA of the CDR3 is TGTGCCAGCAGCGCGGGGGGACCAATCTACGAGCAGTACTTC. It yields the protein CASSAGGPIYEQYF.

This chain connects TRBV4-1 to TRBJ2-7, with D possibly being TRBD2 (6 bases). Trimming removed 5 bases from V and 2 bases from J, with 10 bases in between. Germline CDR1 is MGHRA and CDR2 is YSYEKL. The CDR3 contains 13 residues. The CDR3 spells CASSRDSTYEQYF. The CDR3 DNA reads as TGCGCCAGCAGCAGGGACTCGACCTACGAGCAGTACTTC.

A note on this clone: The same CDR3 can be traced to other DNA sequences in this sample. The chain uses TRBV7-3 and TRBJ1-2, with TRBD1 matching over 9 bases. Looked up from germline, CDR1 is SGHTA and CDR2 is FQGTGA. Trimming at V came to 5 bases and at J to 5 bases, leaving 3 bases not matched to a gene. This CDR3 spans 13 amino acids. The CDR3 DNA sequence: TGTGCCAGCAGCCTAGGACAGGGGTATGGCTACACCTTC. Its translation: CASSLGQGYGYTF.

This chain joins TRBV5-1 and TRBJ2-7; D call uncertain. The V and J ends lost 2 bases and 6 bases respectively, with 12 bases between them. The CDR3 loop spans 13 amino acids. Per germline, CDR1 SGHRS and CDR2 YFSETQ. CDR3 bases: TGCGCCAGCAGCTTTCAGGTTAATGGCGAGCAGTACTTC. Translated: CASSFQVNGEQYF.

The CDR3 is CASSSFVGYYEQYF. For the CDR3, the DNA is TGTGCCAGCAGCAGCTTTGTGGGTTACTACGAGCAGTACTTC. The chain is built from TRBV27 and TRBJ2-7; unclear D gene. With 6 bases removed from V and 3 bases from J, the gap between germline ends came to 15 bases. Germline V gene sequence: CDR1 MNHEY, CDR2 SMNVEV (reference sequence). The CDR3 length is 14 residues.

As for this clone: Other nucleotide sequences from this sample produce the same CDR3. This chain uses TRBV5-1 with TRBJ1-3, with a tentative D call TRBD1 (5 bases). V was shortened by 4 bases and J by 0 bases, with 8 bases between the two germline ends. The germline CDR1 and CDR2 sequences are SGHRS and YFSETQ. This CDR3 spans 14 amino acids. The CDR3, as DNA: TGCGCCAGCAGCCCCCAGGGCTCTGGAAACACCATATATTTT. This gives the protein CASSPQGSGNTIYF.

The chain couples TRBV7-3 to TRBJ2-6, with D possibly being TRBD2 (6 bases). The CDR3 totals 19 residues. Deletions cut 0 bases from V and 0 bases from J, with 15 bases between. Germline assignment: CDR1 SGHTA and CDR2 FQGTGA. CDR3 nucleotide sequence: TGTGCCAGCAGCTTAACTGGGGGGTCCCCCCTCTCTGGGGCCAACGTCCTGACTTTC. Translating gives CASSLTGGSPLSGANVLTF.

The chain employs TRBV9 and TRBJ2-1; TRBD2 might be the D (6 bases). The CDR3 runs to 17 residues. The V and J ends lost 0 bases and 0 bases respectively, with 13 bases between them. The germline V gene has CDR1 SGDLS and CDR2 YYNGEE. In DNA form, the CDR3 reads TGTGCCAGCAGCGTAGGTCCCGGGAGTTTCTCCTACAATGAGCAGTTCTTC. As protein: CASSVGPGSFSYNEQFF.

The chain uses TRBV6-6 and TRBJ1-5, with a weak D call TRBD1 (6 bases). Looked up from germline, CDR1 is MNHNY and CDR2 is SVGAGI (reference sequence). The ends were cut back, 6 bases at V and 3 bases at J, with 9 bases in the middle. This CDR3 has 13 amino acids. CDR3 sequence (DNA): TGTGCCAGCAGGGGGGCCAACAATCAGCCCCAGCATTTT. This sequence encodes CASRGANNQPQHF.

The V gene is TRBV18, the J gene TRBJ2-1; D unclear. CDR1 is KGHSH and CDR2 is LQKENI in the germline V gene. V was cut by 3 bases and J by 8 bases, with 8 bases left in between. The CDR3 consists of 12 residues. CDR3 residues: CASSPGPDEQFF. The CDR3 nucleotides read TGTGCCAGCTCACCCGGACCCGATGAGCAGTTCTTC.

The rearrangement uses TRBV2 and TRBJ2-5, with a weak D call TRBD2 (6 bases). The CDR3 sequence is 13 residues long. Trimming removed 8 bases at V and 1 base at J, with 11 bases between. Looked up from germline, CDR1 is SNHLY and CDR2 is FYNNEI. DNA for the CDR3: TGTGCCAGCGCCGGGGGTCTCCAAGAGACCCAGTACTTC. It specifies CASAGGLQETQYF.

The rearrangement links TRBV27 to TRBJ1-1; D remains ambiguous. Germline CDR1 MNHEY, CDR2 SMNVEV (reference sequence). The V and J ends lost 7 bases and 0 bases respectively, with 9 bases between them. The CDR3 is made up of 13 amino acids. The CDR3 reads CASTGGMNTEAFF. The DNA for the CDR3 is TGTGCCAGCACCGGTGGAATGAACACTGAAGCTTTCTTT.

The chain has TRBV19 and TRBJ1-1; D is unclear. Germline lookup yields CDR1 LNHDA and CDR2 SQIVND (reference sequence). V shed 0 bases and J shed 2 bases, with 10 bases lying between them. CDR3 length equals 15 residues. The CDR3 loop is CASSIDSGRNTEAFF. CDR3 in DNA: TGTGCCAGTAGTATAGATTCAGGACGAAACACTGAAGCTTTCTTT.

The V gene is TRBV6-5, the J gene TRBJ1-2, with D tentatively TRBD1 (5 bases). Trimming took off 5 bases at V and 2 bases at J, with 12 bases between the two ends. The CDR3 sequence is 14 residues long. Per germline, CDR1 MNHEY and CDR2 SVGAGI. The CDR3, as DNA: TGTGCCAGCAGTCTCGGGACGGCGAACTATGGCTACACCTTC. Protein sequence: CASSLGTANYGYTF.

The chain carries TRBV6-5 and TRBJ1-1, with D possibly being TRBD1 (5 bases). Deletions cut 6 bases from V and 5 bases from J, with 16 bases between. CDR3 length: 14 residues. Germline CDR1 and CDR2: MNHEY and SVGAGI. CDR3 loop: CASRSPGGSTEAFF. The CDR3 coding sequence is TGTGCCAGCAGGTCGCCGGGGGGGTCAACTGAAGCTTTCTTT.

This CDR3 reads CAISVRAPRETQYF. CDR3 nucleotide sequence: TGTGCCATCAGTGTACGAGCACCGCGGGAGACCCAGTACTTC. The chain combines TRBV10-3 with TRBJ2-5; D is unresolved. The germline gives CDR1 ENHRY, CDR2 SYGVKD. The CDR3 length is 14 residues. Deletions cut 4 bases from V and 5 bases from J, with 14 bases between.

The chain combines TRBV7-8 with TRBJ1-6; D ambiguous. Deletions cut 1 base from V and 9 bases from J, with 7 bases between. The CDR3 sequence is 13 residues long. CDR1 is SGHVS and CDR2 is FQNEAQ in the germline V gene. The CDR3 sequence is CASSLVLVSPLHF. DNA for the CDR3: TGTGCCAGCAGCTTAGTACTGGTTTCACCCCTCCACTTT. Variable domain in full (rest from reference TRBV7-8 and TRBJ1-6): GAGVSQSPRYKVAKRGQDVALRCDPISGHVSLFWYQQALGQGPEFLTYFQNEAQLDKSGLPSDRFFAERPEGSVSTLKIQRTQQEDSAVYLCASSLVLVSPLHFGNGTRLTVT.

V usage is TRBV18 and J usage is TRBJ2-7, with TRBD1 matching 11 bases. V trimming: 6 bases; J trimming: 0 bases; junction bases outside the gene matches: 7. The CDR3 covers 16 residues. The germline CDR1 and CDR2 sequences are KGHSH and LQKENI. The CDR3 nucleotides are TGTGCCAGCTCTCGGACAGGGGGCCCGAGCTCCTACGAGCAGTACTTC. Protein: CASSRTGGPSSYEQYF.

V gene TRBV30 combines with J gene TRBJ1-2, with a tentative D call TRBD1 (5 bases). The CDR3 loop spans 13 amino acids. Germline CDR1 reads GTSNPN; CDR2 reads SVGIG (reference sequence). The germline V and J ends were trimmed by 1 base and 5 bases, with 11 bases remaining between them. The CDR3 protein is CAWSEAGQYGYTF. The CDR3 region has the DNA TGTGCCTGGAGTGAGGCAGGGCAGTATGGCTACACCTTC.

The chain employs TRBV18 and TRBJ2-3; TRBD2 agrees at 8 bases. Germline CDR1 reads KGHSH; CDR2 reads LQKENI. CDR3 length: 15 amino acids. J gave up 4 bases and V 4 bases, and 7 bases lay outside the gene matches. For the CDR3, the DNA is TGTGCCAGCTCACTGGGACTAGAAGCCCCAGATACGCAGTATTTT. Amino acids: CASSLGLEAPDTQYF.

The chain carries TRBV7-2 and TRBJ2-3; D is perhaps TRBD2 (6 bases). Germline V gene lookup returns CDR1 SGHTA and CDR2 FQGNSA. This CDR3 spans 15 amino acids. V was shortened by 2 bases and J by 6 bases, with 15 bases between the two germline ends. CDR3 region: CASSLQLGSGDTQYF. The CDR3, as DNA: TGTGCCAGCAGCTTACAGCTCGGAAGCGGGGATACGCAGTATTTT.

The chain employs TRBV13 and TRBJ2-3; 9 nucleotides match TRBD2. V shed 5 bases and J 2 bases; nucleotides not matched to a gene: 8. The CDR3 is 16 residues long. From germline, CDR1 is PRHDT and CDR2 FYEKMQ (reference sequence). CDR3 residues: CASSLPAGGYTDTQYF. DNA of the CDR3: TGTGCCAGCAGCCTACCGGCGGGGGGGTACACAGATACGCAGTATTTT. Based on the CDR3 plus reference TRBV13 and TRBJ2-3, the full variable domain is AAGVIQSPRHLIKEKRETATLKCYPIPRHDTVYWYQQGPGQDPQFLISFYEKMQSDKGSIPDRFSAQQFSDYHSELNMSSLELGDSALYFCASSLPAGGYTDTQYFGPGTRLTVL.

The chain uses TRBV18 and TRBJ1-1; D is unresolved. Between the trimmed V and J ends, which lost 3 bases and 5 bases, there was a span of 13 bases. In germline, CDR1 is KGHSH, CDR2 LQKENI. The length of the CDR3 is 14 residues. In DNA form, the CDR3 reads TGTGCCAGCTCACCGGCGTCAGCGGGAACTGAAGCTTTCTTT. Translated: CASSPASAGTEAFF. The full variable domain, in which reference TRBV18 and TRBJ1-1 provide the parts outside the CDR3, is NAGVMQNPRHLVRRRGQEARLRCSPMKGHSHVYWYRQLPEEGLKFMVYLQKENIIDESGMPKERFSAEFPKEGPSILRIQQVVRGDSAAYFCASSPASAGTEAFFGQGTRLTVV.

The rearrangement links TRBV5-1 to TRBJ2-1, with 12 bases lining up with TRBD2. The CDR3 is made up of 14 amino acids. Per the germline V gene, CDR1 is SGHRS and CDR2 is YFSETQ. With 7 bases clipped from V and 7 bases from J, the junction kept 6 bases outside the gene matches. The CDR3 coding sequence is TGCGCCAGCTCCCCTAGCGGGGGGGTGAATGAGCAGTTCTTC. It specifies CASSPSGGVNEQFF.

This clone is a singleton in its sample. CDR3 in amino acids: CASYNYIREQYF. For the CDR3, the DNA is TGTGCCAGCTATAATTACATCCGGGAGCAGTACTTC. This chain uses TRBV6-5 with TRBJ2-7; D is ambiguous. The CDR3 spans 12 residues. CDR1 and CDR2 from the germline V gene are MNHEY and SVGAGI. Trimming removed 8 bases at V and 7 bases at J, with 15 bases between.

The V and J genes are TRBV5-6 and TRBJ1-3, with D hard to call. Between the trimmed V and J ends, which lost 0 bases and 0 bases, there was a span of 7 bases. This CDR3 has 15 residues. Per the germline V gene, CDR1 is SGHDT and CDR2 is YYEEEE. CDR3 sequence: CASSLGQNSGNTIYF. The CDR3 DNA reads TGTGCCAGCAGCTTGGGGCAGAACTCTGGAAACACCATATATTTT.

This rearrangement joins TRBV18 to TRBJ2-2; 9 bases are a match to TRBD1. In germline, CDR1 is KGHSH, CDR2 LQKENI. The CDR3 is made up of 16 amino acids. V lost 6 bases to trimming and J lost 4 bases; unmatched junction nucleotides: 9. Here the CDR3 DNA reads TGTGCCAGCTCCCCTATACAGGGGGCAGGCACCGGGGAGCTGTTTTTT. This gives the protein CASSPIQGAGTGELFF.

The chain uses TRBV6-5 and TRBJ2-7, with 12 bases fitting TRBD2. The V segment lost 6 bases and the J segment 7 bases; nucleotides outside the gene matches: 7. CDR3 length: 14 residues. Germline V gene lookup returns CDR1 MNHEY and CDR2 SVGAGI. CDR3 bases: TGTGCCAGCAGCCTAGCGGGAGGGCCGGAGGAGCAGTACTTC. Amino acid sequence: CASSLAGGPEEQYF.